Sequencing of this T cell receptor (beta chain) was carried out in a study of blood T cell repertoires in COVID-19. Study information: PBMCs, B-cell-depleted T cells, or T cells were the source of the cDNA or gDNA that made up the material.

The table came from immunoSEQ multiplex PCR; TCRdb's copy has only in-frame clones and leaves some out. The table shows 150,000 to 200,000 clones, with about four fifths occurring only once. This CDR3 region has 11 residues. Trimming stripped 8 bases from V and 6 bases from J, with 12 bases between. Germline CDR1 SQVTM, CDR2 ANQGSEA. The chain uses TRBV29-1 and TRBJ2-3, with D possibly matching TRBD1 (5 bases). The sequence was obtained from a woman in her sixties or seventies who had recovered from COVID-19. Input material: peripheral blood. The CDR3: CSTGPGDTQYF. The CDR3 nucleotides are TGCAGCACAGGCCCCGGGGATACGCAGTATTTT.